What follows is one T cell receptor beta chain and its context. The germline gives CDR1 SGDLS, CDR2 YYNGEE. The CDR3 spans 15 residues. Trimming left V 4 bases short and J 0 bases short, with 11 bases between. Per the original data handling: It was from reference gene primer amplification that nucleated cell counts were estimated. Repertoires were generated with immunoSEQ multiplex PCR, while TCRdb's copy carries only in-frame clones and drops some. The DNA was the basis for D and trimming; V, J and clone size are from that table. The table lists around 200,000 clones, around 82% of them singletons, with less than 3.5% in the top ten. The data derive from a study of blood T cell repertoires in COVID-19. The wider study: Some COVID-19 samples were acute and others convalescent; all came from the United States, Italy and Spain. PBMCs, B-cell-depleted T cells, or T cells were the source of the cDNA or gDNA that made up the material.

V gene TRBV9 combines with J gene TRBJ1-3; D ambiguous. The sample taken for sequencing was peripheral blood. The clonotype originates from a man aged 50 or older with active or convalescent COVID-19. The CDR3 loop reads CASSSDSYSGNTIYF. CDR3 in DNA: TGTGCCAGCAGCTCAGATTCGTACTCTGGAAACACCATATATTTT.